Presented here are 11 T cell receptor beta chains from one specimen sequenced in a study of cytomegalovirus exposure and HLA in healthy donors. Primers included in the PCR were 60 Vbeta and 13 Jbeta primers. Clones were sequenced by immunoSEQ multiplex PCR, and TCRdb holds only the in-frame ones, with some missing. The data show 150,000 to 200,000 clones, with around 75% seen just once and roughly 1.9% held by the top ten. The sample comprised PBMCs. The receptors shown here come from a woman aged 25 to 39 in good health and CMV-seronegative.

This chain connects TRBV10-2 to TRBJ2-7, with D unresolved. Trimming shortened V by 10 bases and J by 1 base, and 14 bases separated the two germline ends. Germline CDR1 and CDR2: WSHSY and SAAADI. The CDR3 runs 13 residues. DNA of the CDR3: TGCGCCATCTTTGAGGTGGGTTCCTACGAGCAGTACTTC. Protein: CAIFEVGSYEQYF.

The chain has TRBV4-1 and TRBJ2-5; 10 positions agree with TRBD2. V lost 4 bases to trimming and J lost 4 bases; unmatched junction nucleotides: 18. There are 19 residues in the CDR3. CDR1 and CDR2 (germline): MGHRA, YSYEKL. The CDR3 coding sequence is TGCGCCAGCAGCCCCGGGGGAGTGGGAGCGGGAGGGTTTTTAGAGACCCAGTACTTC. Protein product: CASSPGGVGAGGFLETQYF.

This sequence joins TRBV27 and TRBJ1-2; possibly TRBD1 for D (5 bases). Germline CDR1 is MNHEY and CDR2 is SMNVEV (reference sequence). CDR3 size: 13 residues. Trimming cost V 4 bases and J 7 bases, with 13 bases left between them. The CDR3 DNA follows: TGTGCCAGCAGTTCTTGGGGGACTCCTGGCTACACCTTC. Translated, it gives CASSSWGTPGYTF.

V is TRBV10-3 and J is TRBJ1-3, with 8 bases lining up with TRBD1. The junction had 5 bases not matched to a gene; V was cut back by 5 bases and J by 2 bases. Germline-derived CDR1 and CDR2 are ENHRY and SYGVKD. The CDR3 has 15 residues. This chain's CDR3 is CAISSTGGPGNTIYF. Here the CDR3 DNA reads TGTGCCATCAGTTCTACAGGGGGGCCTGGAAACACCATATATTTT.

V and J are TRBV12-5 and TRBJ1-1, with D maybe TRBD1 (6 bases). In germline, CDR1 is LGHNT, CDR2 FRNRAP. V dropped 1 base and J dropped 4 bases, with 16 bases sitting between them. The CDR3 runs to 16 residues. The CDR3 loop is CASGLGTGLVSTEAFF. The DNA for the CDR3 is TGTGCTAGTGGTTTGGGAACAGGGTTAGTTTCCACTGAAGCTTTCTTT.

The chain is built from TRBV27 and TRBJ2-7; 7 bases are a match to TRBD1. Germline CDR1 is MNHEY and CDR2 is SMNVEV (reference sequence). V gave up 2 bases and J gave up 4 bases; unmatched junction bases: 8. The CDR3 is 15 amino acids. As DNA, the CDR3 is TGTGCCAGCAGTTTACAGGGGGTATCGTATTACGAGCAGTACTTC. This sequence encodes CASSLQGVSYYEQYF.

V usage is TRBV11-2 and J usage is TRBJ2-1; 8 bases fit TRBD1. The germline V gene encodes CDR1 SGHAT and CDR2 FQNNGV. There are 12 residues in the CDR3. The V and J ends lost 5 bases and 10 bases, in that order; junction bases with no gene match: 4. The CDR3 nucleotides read TGTGCCAGCAGCCAGGACAGGGTGGAGCAGTTCTTC. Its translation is CASSQDRVEQFF. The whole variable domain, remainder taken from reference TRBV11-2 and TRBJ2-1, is EAGVAQSPRYKIIEKRQSVAFWCNPISGHATLYWYQQILGQGPKLLIQFQNNGVVDDSQLPKDRFSAERLKGVDSTLKIQPAKLEDSAVYLCASSQDRVEQFFGPGTRLTVL.

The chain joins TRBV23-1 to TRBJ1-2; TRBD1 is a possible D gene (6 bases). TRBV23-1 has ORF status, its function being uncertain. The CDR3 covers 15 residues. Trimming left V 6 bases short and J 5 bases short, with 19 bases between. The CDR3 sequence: CASRPSDRRQYGYTF. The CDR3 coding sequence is TGCGCCAGCAGACCCTCTGACAGGAGACAGTATGGCTACACCTTC.

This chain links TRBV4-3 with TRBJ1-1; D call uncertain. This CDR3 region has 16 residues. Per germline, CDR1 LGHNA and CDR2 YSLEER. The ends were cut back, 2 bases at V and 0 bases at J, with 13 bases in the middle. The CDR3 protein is CASSQFLQTMNTEAFF. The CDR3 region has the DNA TGCGCCAGCAGCCAATTCTTACAGACCATGAACACTGAAGCTTTCTTT.

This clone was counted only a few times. CDR3 amino acids: CASSQEVTGGEKLFF. In DNA form, the CDR3 reads TGCGCCAGCAGCCAAGAGGTTACAGGGGGGGAAAAACTGTTTTTT. J is TRBJ1-4 and V is TRBV4-1; 8 positions match TRBD1. This CDR3 spans 15 amino acids. The J segment lost 8 bases and the V segment lost 0 bases, leaving 5 bases of the junction unmatched. Per germline, CDR1 MGHRA and CDR2 YSYEKL.

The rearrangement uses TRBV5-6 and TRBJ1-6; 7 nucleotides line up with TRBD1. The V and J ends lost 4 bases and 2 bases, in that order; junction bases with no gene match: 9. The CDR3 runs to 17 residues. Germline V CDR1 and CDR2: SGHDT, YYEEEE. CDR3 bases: TGTGCCAGCAGCCACGGGAAGGGGGCCGCCTATAATTCACCCCTCCACTTT. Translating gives CASSHGKGAAYNSPLHF.